The 12 T cell receptor beta chains below come from one sample, sequenced in a study of blood T cell repertoires in COVID-19. Data came from immunoSEQ multiplex PCR; TCRdb stores just in-frame clones and leaves some out. This sample has fewer than 250,000 clones, with about 77% found just once. Sequencing input: PBMCs or T cells enriched from blood (not recorded which). Source of these receptors: a woman between 50 and 59 years old with acute COVID-19.

The chain joins TRBV28 to TRBJ2-5, with a tentative D call TRBD1 (5 bases). CDR3 length equals 14 residues. Between the trimmed V and J ends, which lost 5 bases and 4 bases, there was a span of 14 bases. Per the germline V gene, CDR1 is MDHEN and CDR2 is SYDVKM. CDR3 nucleotide sequence: TGTGCCAGCAGTACCCCCCAGGGAAGAGAGACCCAGTACTTC. This codes for CASSTPQGRETQYF.

This rearrangement joins TRBV28 to TRBJ1-6; D is unresolved. Trimming stripped 7 bases from V and 7 bases from J, with 8 bases between. CDR1 and CDR2 from the germline V gene are MDHEN and SYDVKM. The CDR3 length is 12 residues. The CDR3 region is CASMAGNSPLHF. CDR3 DNA: TGTGCCAGCATGGCGGGCAATTCACCCCTCCACTTT.

The V and J genes are TRBV12-2 and TRBJ1-5; the D call of TRBD1 is as the table states it, not checked on the DNA. TRBV12-2 is a documented pseudogene. The CDR3 is made up of 16 amino acids. CDR3 sequence reads: CASRPTGSPPNQPQHF. CDR3 in DNA: TGTGCAAGTCGCCCCACAGGTTCCCCCCCCAATCAGCCCCAGCATTTT.

This clone was seen a handful of times. The chain has TRBV9 and TRBJ1-2, with TRBD1 matching 9 bases. The CDR3 sequence is 14 residues long. Looked up from germline, CDR1 is SGDLS and CDR2 is YYNGEE. J was trimmed by 5 bases and V by 0 bases; bases with no gene match: 2. CDR3 nucleotide sequence: TGTGCCAGCAGCGTAGACGACAGGGGGTATGGCTACACCTTC. This encodes CASSVDDRGYGYTF.

This clone was seen a single time. The chain's CDR3 is CASSQGTAWGEAFF. In DNA, the CDR3 is TGTGCCAGCAGCCAAGGGACAGCTTGGGGTGAAGCTTTCTTT. V is TRBV14 and J is TRBJ1-1, with D perhaps matching TRBD1 (6 bases). Germline-derived CDR1 and CDR2 are SGHDN and FVKESK. Trimming pared 1 base from V and 7 bases from J, leaving 13 bases between. This CDR3 has 14 residues. Based on the CDR3 plus reference TRBV14 and TRBJ1-1, the full variable domain is EAGVTQFPSHSVIEKGQTVTLRCDPISGHDNLYWYRRVMGKEIKFLLHFVKESKQDESGMPNNRFLAERTGGTYSTLKVQPAELEDSGVYFCASSQGTAWGEAFFGQGTRLTVV.

The gene calls are TRBV7-2 and TRBJ1-2; D gene ambiguous. The CDR3 has 16 amino acids. CDR1 and CDR2 from the germline V gene are SGHTA and FQGNSA. Trimming stripped 7 bases from V and 6 bases from J, with 24 bases between. The DNA for the CDR3 is TGTGCCAGCACCCTAGCTTCTCGTCACGGAGCACATGGCTACACCTTC. It codes for CASTLASRHGAHGYTF.

This clone was counted a single time. This CDR3 is also generated by other DNA sequences in the sample. The chain employs TRBV28 and TRBJ1-4, with D possibly matching TRBD1 (6 bases). Trimming stripped 6 bases from V and 0 bases from J, with 11 bases between. This CDR3 comprises 15 residues. Germline V gene lookup returns CDR1 MDHEN and CDR2 SYDVKM. Written as DNA, the CDR3 is TGTGCCAGCAGCCTACAGGGCGCAACTAATGAAAAACTGTTTTTT. Amino acid sequence: CASSLQGATNEKLFF. Filled out from reference TRBV28 and TRBJ1-4, the complete variable domain reads DVKVTQSSRYLVKRTGEKVFLECVQDMDHENMFWYRQDPGLGLRLIYFSYDVKMKEKGDIPEGYSVSREKKERFSLILESASTNQTSMYLCASSLQGATNEKLFFGSGTQLSVL.

This clone was detected only once. The gene calls are TRBV6-1 and TRBJ1-2; TRBD1 might be the D (5 bases). Germline CDR1 and CDR2: MNHNS and SASEGT. Trimming took 1 base from V and 8 from J, leaving 14 bases between them. The CDR3 consists of 14 residues. The CDR3 DNA reads as TGTGCCAGCAGTGAAGGGAGGGGCGTTGGGGGCTACACCTTC. It is translated as CASSEGRGVGGYTF.

V gene TRBV5-1 combines with J gene TRBJ1-4; D gene uncertain. V gave up 2 bases and J gave up 8 bases, with 19 bases separating them. This CDR3 is 16 amino acids long. The germline V gene encodes CDR1 SGHRS and CDR2 YFSETQ. Here the CDR3 DNA reads TGCGCCAGCAGCTTTGTTTCGGGTGGCGGGATAGAAAAACTGTTTTTT. This sequence encodes CASSFVSGGGIEKLFF.

The rearrangement links TRBV24-1 to TRBJ2-7; D may be TRBD2 (7 bases). This CDR3 spans 15 amino acids. The germline V gene encodes CDR1 KGHDR and CDR2 SFDVKD. V was shortened by 9 bases and J by 0 bases, with 17 bases between the two germline ends. In nucleotides, the CDR3 is TGTGCCACCCGTGGGGGGCGGGAGAGCTCCTACGAGCAGTACGTC. This sequence encodes CATRGGRESSYEQYV.

This chain links TRBV6-2 or TRBV6-3 with TRBJ2-1, with 9 bases matching TRBD1. Losses at the gene ends were 7 bases for V and 4 bases for J; bases not matched to a gene: 8. CDR3 length equals 15 residues. Germline V gene sequence: CDR1 MNHEY, CDR2 SVGEGT. The CDR3 protein is CASIPTGQGYNEQFF. CDR3 DNA: TGTGCCAGCATCCCAACGGGACAGGGATACAATGAGCAGTTCTTC.

This rearrangement joins TRBV27 to TRBJ1-2; weak D call: TRBD1 (6 bases). With 6 bases removed from V and 0 bases from J, the gap between germline ends came to 14 bases. Per germline, CDR1 MNHEY and CDR2 SMNVEV (reference sequence). There are 15 residues in the CDR3. Written as DNA, the CDR3 is TGTGCCAGCAGGCCCCTACGACAGGCTAACTATGGCTACACCTTC. Protein: CASRPLRQANYGYTF.